The 25 T cell receptor beta chains reported below all come from one sample, sequenced in a study of shared clonotypes between healthy human individuals. TCRdb's table, derived via immunoSEQ multiplex PCR, lists solely in-frame clones and lacks some. The table records roughly 1,100,000 clones, roughly 80% of them present only once. Sequencing was carried out using memory CD4+ T cells sorted from blood. Subset in this sample: CD45RA-negative fraction. These receptors were taken from a man aged 18-30 years in good health.

The genes are TRBV2 and TRBJ1-4; D perhaps matches TRBD1 (5 bases). Germline V gives CDR1 SNHLY, CDR2 FYNNEI. The CDR3 loop spans 15 amino acids. The V end was cut by 6 bases, the J end by 3 bases, with 14 bases between. The CDR3 region has the DNA TGTGCCAGCAGAAGCGGAGGGACCTCTAATGAAAAACTGTTTTTT. This encodes CASRSGGTSNEKLFF.

J is TRBJ2-3 and V is TRBV19; 8 nucleotides match TRBD2. Germline loops: CDR1 LNHDA, CDR2 SQIVND (reference sequence). J was trimmed by 2 bases and V by 4 bases; bases with no gene match: 2. This CDR3 has 14 residues. DNA of the CDR3: TGTGCCAGTAGTACGACTAGCGACACAGATACGCAGTATTTT. Protein sequence: CASSTTSDTDTQYF.

The V call is TRBV6-6, the J call TRBJ1-1; tentatively, D is TRBD1 (5 bases). Germline V lookup: CDR1 MNHNY, CDR2 SVGAGI (reference sequence). Trimming took 3 bases from V and 3 from J, leaving 11 bases between them. The CDR3 consists of 14 residues. The CDR3 DNA follows: TGTGCCAGCAGTTATAAGGGGCTCTACACTGAAGCTTTCTTT. Encoded protein: CASSYKGLYTEAFF.

CDR3 protein: CAISEPLAGRAQETQYF. The DNA of the CDR3 is TGTGCCATCAGTGAGCCGCTAGCGGGACGCGCCCAAGAGACCCAGTACTTC. This chain links TRBV10-3 with TRBJ2-5; 9 bases fit TRBD2. Germline lookup yields CDR1 ENHRY and CDR2 SYGVKD. The CDR3 runs to 17 residues. With 2 bases clipped from V and 1 base from J, the junction kept 8 bases outside the gene matches.

V and J are TRBV7-6 and TRBJ2-3; 7 nucleotides match TRBD1. The CDR3 consists of 16 residues. Looked up from germline, CDR1 is SGHVS and CDR2 is FNYEAQ. V lost 5 bases to trimming and J lost 1 base; unmatched junction nucleotides: 9. CDR3 coding DNA: TGTGCCAGCAGCCAAAACAGGGGACAGCGCACAGATACGCAGTATTTT. Translation gives CASSQNRGQRTDTQYF.

The chain uses TRBV11-1 and TRBJ2-3; D unresolved. V lost 1 base, J lost 8 bases, and 13 bases lay in between. CDR1 and CDR2 (germline): SGHAT, FQDESV (reference sequence). The CDR3 covers 14 residues. This CDR3 reads CASSLEAPPATQYF. DNA for the CDR3: TGTGCCAGCAGCTTAGAGGCGCCGCCGGCTACGCAGTATTTT.

This clone was counted only a few times. V usage is TRBV30 and J usage is TRBJ2-7; D unclear. This CDR3 comprises 14 residues. V lost 0 bases, J lost 2 bases, and 11 bases lay in between. CDR1 is GTSNPN, CDR2 SVGIG, per germline (reference sequence). The CDR3 coding sequence is TGTGCCTGGAGTGTACCAGGCGGAGCCTACGAGCAGTACTTC. Translated, it gives CAWSVPGGAYEQYF.

This clone showed up just a few times. The chain joins TRBV4-1 to TRBJ1-2; TRBD1 matches at 10 bases. Germline V gene data show CDR1 as MGHRA and CDR2 as YSYEKL. The CDR3 extends over 17 amino acids. Trimming at V came to 0 bases and at J to 7 bases, leaving 11 bases not matched to a gene. For the CDR3, the DNA is TGCGCCAGCAGCCAAGAGGCCCCGGGACAGGGGCTCGGTGGCTACACCTTC. It is translated as CASSQEAPGQGLGGYTF.

This clone was detected only a few times. The rearrangement links TRBV7-8 to TRBJ2-1; D might be TRBD2 (6 bases). V shed 5 bases and J shed 4 bases, with 12 bases lying between them. Germline CDR1 reads SGHVS; CDR2 reads FQNEAQ. The CDR3 runs to 14 residues. The CDR3 protein is CASSPERAYNEQFF. The CDR3 region has the DNA TGTGCCAGCAGCCCCGAGCGGGCATACAATGAGCAGTTCTTC. Looking up the rest from reference TRBV7-8 and TRBJ2-1 gives the full variable domain: GAGVSQSPRYKVAKRGQDVALRCDPISGHVSLFWYQQALGQGPEFLTYFQNEAQLDKSGLPSDRFFAERPEGSVSTLKIQRTQQEDSAVYLCASSPERAYNEQFFGPGTRLTVL.

This chain connects TRBV19 to TRBJ1-1, with a tentative D call TRBD1 (6 bases). Germline assignment: CDR1 LNHDA and CDR2 SQIVND (reference sequence). The CDR3 is made up of 15 amino acids. V was trimmed by 7 bases and J by 1 base, leaving 16 bases between them. This chain's CDR3 is CASTMSGAPNTEAFF. In DNA, the CDR3 is TGTGCCAGTACCATGTCGGGGGCCCCGAACACTGAAGCTTTCTTT.

The chain is built from TRBV18 and TRBJ2-3; possibly TRBD1 for D (5 bases). Germline loops: CDR1 KGHSH, CDR2 LQKENI. Trimming removed 4 bases at V and 4 bases at J, with 15 bases between. The CDR3 contains 15 residues. CDR3: CASSLQGVVPDTQYF. The CDR3 bases are TGTGCCAGCTCACTCCAGGGTGTGGTGCCAGATACGCAGTATTTT.

V usage is TRBV7-2 and J usage is TRBJ2-7, with 11 bases identical to TRBD2. The CDR3 sequence is 17 residues long. V dropped 5 bases and J dropped 4; count of bases not matched to a gene: 13. The germline V gene encodes CDR1 SGHTA and CDR2 FQGNSA. This chain's CDR3 is CASSPRHTSGSTYEQYF. The CDR3 DNA reads TGTGCCAGCAGCCCCCGACACACTAGCGGGAGCACGTACGAGCAGTACTTC.

The J gene is TRBJ2-7, the V gene TRBV21-1. TRBV21-1 has pseudogene status. CDR3 size: 16 residues. CDR3 residues: CASSKEEGGLFVVQYF. The CDR3 DNA sequence: TGTGCCAGCAGCAAAGAGGAGGGGGGTCTCTTTGTCGTGCAGTACTTC.

Concerning this clone: Other DNA sequences of this sample code for an identical CDR3. The CDR3 bases are TGCGCCAGCAGTGCCGGGACCTACGAGCAGTACTTC. It specifies CASSAGTYEQYF. The chain has TRBV10-1 and TRBJ2-7; weak D call: TRBD2 (5 bases). The CDR3 covers 12 residues. V was shortened by 4 bases and J by 2 bases, with 6 bases between the two germline ends. Per the germline V gene, CDR1 is WNHNN and CDR2 is SYGVQD (reference sequence).

This clone was seen a handful of times. The chain is built from TRBV18 and TRBJ1-5; 7 nucleotides match TRBD1. Germline V CDR1 and CDR2: KGHSH, LQKENI. The ends lost 8 bases at V and 2 bases at J; junction bases unmatched: 3. The CDR3 length is 13 residues. CDR3 coding DNA: TGTGCCAGCCATCAGGGGGGCAATCAGCCCCAGCATTTT. This encodes CASHQGGNQPQHF.

The chain joins TRBV6-6 to TRBJ2-1; 7 bases line up with TRBD2. The germline V gene has CDR1 MNHNY and CDR2 SVGAGI (reference sequence). This CDR3 region has 15 residues. Germline trimming cut 5 bases from V and 9 bases from J; bases unmatched to any gene: 13. DNA for the CDR3: TGTGCCAGCAGTCCCTGGGGCGCGGGAGTTCGTGAGCAGTTCTTC. Its protein product is CASSPWGAGVREQFF.

The rearrangement uses TRBV4-3 and TRBJ2-1; D not certain. The CDR3 is 15 residues long. Trimming removed 0 bases at V and 10 bases at J, with 16 bases between. Germline V gene sequence: CDR1 LGHNA, CDR2 YSLEER. The CDR3 protein is CASSQDTPGFGEQFF. In DNA, the CDR3 is TGCGCCAGCAGCCAAGATACCCCGGGTTTTGGGGAGCAGTTCTTC.

The rearrangement links TRBV7-2 to TRBJ2-1; D might be TRBD2 (6 bases). With 8 bases removed from V and 6 bases from J, the gap between germline ends came to 14 bases. CDR1 is SGHTA, CDR2 FQGNSA, per germline. The CDR3 extends over 13 amino acids. The CDR3 DNA sequence: TGTGCCAGCGGCCTTGGGGGGATCAATGAGCAGTTCTTC. This sequence encodes CASGLGGINEQFF.

The CDR3, as DNA: TGTGCCAGCAGCCAGGGACTAGCGGGATTCCTGGGGAATGAGCAGTTCTTC. Its protein product is CASSQGLAGFLGNEQFF. This rearrangement joins TRBV13 to TRBJ2-1; TRBD2 matches 13 bases. CDR3 length equals 17 residues. The V gene end was trimmed by 5 bases and the J gene end by 7 bases; junction bases not matched to a gene: 11. Per germline, CDR1 PRHDT and CDR2 FYEKMQ (reference sequence). The whole variable domain, remainder taken from reference TRBV13 and TRBJ2-1, is AAGVIQSPRHLIKEKRETATLKCYPIPRHDTVYWYQQGPGQDPQFLISFYEKMQSDKGSIPDRFSAQQFSDYHSELNMSSLELGDSALYFCASSQGLAGFLGNEQFFGPGTRLTVL.

This chain joins TRBV7-2 and TRBJ2-2, with 9 bases that match TRBD2. Germline loops: CDR1 SGHTA, CDR2 FQGNSA. V was clipped by 2 bases and J by 6 bases; unmatched bases: 7. The CDR3 loop spans 16 amino acids. CDR3 DNA: TGTGCCAGCAGCTTATACCCAGCGGGAGGTCCCGGGGAGCTGTTTTTT. It encodes CASSLYPAGGPGELFF.

This clone occurred a few times. The chain carries TRBV7-2 and TRBJ2-7; D is possibly TRBD2 (5 bases). CDR3 length: 13 amino acids. The germline CDR1 and CDR2 sequences are SGHTA and FQGNSA. V shed 5 bases and J shed 9 bases, with 17 bases lying between them. In DNA, the CDR3 is TGTGCCAGCAGCCGTCCGGGGAATTTTGTGCAGTACTTC. Protein sequence: CASSRPGNFVQYF.

CDR3 nucleotide sequence: TGTGCCAGCAGCGTAAACGGGGGGCACACTGAAGCTTTCTTT. This encodes CASSVNGGHTEAFF. The chain is built from TRBV9 and TRBJ1-1; D may be TRBD1 (6 bases). Germline V CDR1 and CDR2: SGDLS, YYNGEE. The V gene lost 1 base and the J gene lost 3 bases, with 10 bases spanning the gap. The CDR3 has 14 residues.

The gene calls are TRBV30 and TRBJ1-5, with D possibly TRBD1 on 5 matching bases. V shed 5 bases and J shed 0 bases, with 8 bases lying between them. Germline V gene sequence: CDR1 GTSNPN, CDR2 SVGIG (reference sequence). This CDR3 spans 13 amino acids. As DNA, the CDR3 is TGTGCCTGGCGACAGAATAGCAATCAGCCCCAGCATTTT. It is translated as CAWRQNSNQPQHF. Full variable domain (rest looked up from reference TRBV30 and TRBJ1-5): SQTIHQWPATLVQPVGSPLSLECTVEGTSNPNLYWYRQAAGRGLQLLFYSVGIGQISSEVPQNLSASRPQDRQFILSSKKLLLSDSGFYLCAWRQNSNQPQHFGDGTRLSIL.

This chain connects TRBV28 to TRBJ2-7; no definite D call. Per the germline V gene, CDR1 is MDHEN and CDR2 is SYDVKM. The length of the CDR3 is 15 residues. V was shortened by 7 bases and J by 0 bases, with 16 bases between the two germline ends. The CDR3 sequence: CASTPAGGSSYEQYF. The CDR3 nucleotides are TGTGCCAGCACCCCGGCAGGTGGTAGCTCCTACGAGCAGTACTTC. Full variable domain (outside the CDR3, taken from reference TRBV28 and TRBJ2-7): DVKVTQSSRYLVKRTGEKVFLECVQDMDHENMFWYRQDPGLGLRLIYFSYDVKMKEKGDIPEGYSVSREKKERFSLILESASTNQTSMYLCASTPAGGSSYEQYFGPGTRLTVT.

The chain combines TRBV11-1 with TRBJ2-7; D perhaps matches TRBD1 (6 bases). CDR1 and CDR2 from the germline V gene are SGHAT and FQDESV (reference sequence). This CDR3 spans 14 amino acids. Trimming shortened V by 1 base and J by 6 bases, and 13 bases separated the two germline ends. CDR3 sequence (DNA): TGTGCCAGCAGCTTAGATTTGACAGGCCGCGAGCAGTACTTC. It encodes CASSLDLTGREQYF.